This T cell receptor (beta chain) came from a study of a mutant IDH1 vaccine in newly diagnosed glioma. Study in general: The treated group averaged approximately 42 years old and was around 62% male, roughly 40% female. Previous care, which was radiotherapy, temozolomide, or both, most often involved both. Study conclusions and caveats: Variations in leading peripheral T cell clonotypes appeared to have no connection with pseudoprogression.

Concerning this clone itself: Its cognate antigen is unknown.

Stated time point: week 23, last vaccination. The vaccine gave 300 ug of a 20-mer mutant IDH1 peptide subcutaneously per dose. The CDR3 totals 13 residues. Trimming pared 2 bases from V and 4 bases from J, leaving 8 bases between. Germline CDR1 reads KGHSH; CDR2 reads LQKENI. Profiled with immunoSEQ multiplex PCR; TCRdb holds only in-frame clones, not every one. Among around 56,000 clones listed, around 80% were seen once. Sequencing was performed on PBMCs, taken from a glioma patient whose treatment included an IDH1 peptide vaccine. The receptor was isolated from a woman between 40 and 55 years old with glioma. Some clones in this sample may be carry-over from other donors' samples. The genes are TRBV18 and TRBJ1-2, with D possibly TRBD1 on 5 matching bases. CDR3 in DNA: TGTGCCAGCTCACCAGGGACCGTCTATGGCTACACCTTC. This sequence encodes CASSPGTVYGYTF.